Presented here are 2 T cell receptor beta chains from one specimen sequenced in a study of blood T cells in healthy people across ages. Next came a second PCR, run for about 6 to 12 cycles, which used a sample-barcoded 5' primer along with a J-beta primer mix. TCRdb re-analysed the 5' RACE reads in MiXCR, keeping a single row per CDR3 protein. Seen here are about 1.4 million distinct CDR3 sequences, 59% observed once, and the top ten hold more than 6%. The specimen was blood. The receptor set was obtained from a man aged 18 to 29 in good health.

The table lists this clonotype with a few counts. The CDR3 protein is CASSLARQGSSYEQYF. The CDR3 DNA follows: TGTGCCAGCAGCTTAGCCCGACAGGGGTCAAGCTACGAGCAGTACTTC. The chain employs TRBV7-2 and TRBJ2-7, with 8 nucleotides matching TRBD1. V shed 0 bases, J shed 3 bases, and the junction held 7 bases outside the gene matches. Germline CDR1 is SGHTA and CDR2 is FQGNSA. The CDR3 contains 16 residues.

The gene calls are TRBV5-5 and TRBJ2-5, with 7 bases identical to TRBD2. The CDR3 has 15 residues. Germline CDR1 SGHKS, CDR2 YYEKEE (reference sequence). J lost 1 base, V lost 2 bases, and 5 bases had no gene match. DNA of the CDR3: TGTGCCAGCAGCTTAGTCGGCGGGGGCCAAGAGACCCAGTACTTC. Protein product: CASSLVGGGQETQYF.